This passage covers 25 T cell receptor beta chains from one sample sequenced in a study of T cells in Graves' hyperthyroidism and ophthalmopathy. RNA transcripts yielded amplified TCR beta CDR3 regions. In the first-round RT-PCR of the TCR CDR3, the HTBI primer set was used. Using its own MiXCR run on the multiplex PCR reads, TCRdb lists one record per CDR3 protein. The sample comprises hundreds of thousands of distinct CDR3 sequences, under 25% of which are singletons, and under 35% rests with the top ten. Material for sequencing was blood. These receptors originate from a man younger than 45 with Graves' ophthalmopathy.

Note on this clonotype: Just one base apart from a much larger clone, this may be a read error. This sequence joins TRBV5-1 and TRBJ2-7, with TRBD2 matching over 8 bases. In germline, CDR1 is SGHRS, CDR2 YFSETQ. With V trimmed by 5 bases and J by 7 bases, 14 bases remained unmatched. The CDR3 contains 15 residues. DNA for the CDR3: TGCGCCAGCAGGTTTAGCGGGACCCCTGGCAATGAGCAGTACTTC. Translated: CASRFSGTPGNEQYF.

The rearrangement uses TRBV14 and TRBJ2-5, with 8 bases lining up with TRBD2. The CDR3 has 17 amino acids. The trim removed 0 bases at V and 4 bases at J, leaving 10 bases unmatched. The germline V gene encodes CDR1 SGHDN and CDR2 FVKESK. CDR3 DNA sequence: TGTGCCAGCAGCCAAGATACAAAAGCGGGAGTATCAGAGACCCAGTACTTC. Protein product: CASSQDTKAGVSETQYF.

This clonotype has just a few counts. The chain joins TRBV20-1 to TRBJ1-1, with 8 positions matching TRBD1. The germline V gene has CDR1 DFQATT and CDR2 SNEGSKA (reference sequence). This CDR3 is built from 12 residues. Trimming at V came to 8 bases and at J to 4 bases, leaving 6 bases not matched to a gene. CDR3 DNA sequence: TGCAGTCCACAGGGGGGCGGCACTGAAGCTTTCTTT. As protein: CSPQGGGTEAFF.

In this sample, this clonotype turned up a few times. The chain couples TRBV18 to TRBJ2-4, with a possible D match to TRBD1 (6 bases). The CDR3 sequence is 14 residues long. Deletions cut 3 bases from V and 6 bases from J, with 12 bases between. Germline-derived CDR1 and CDR2 are KGHSH and LQKENI. As DNA, the CDR3 is TGTGCCAGCTCACCCGGGACACCTGGAAACATTCAGTACTTC. This gives the protein CASSPGTPGNIQYF.

In this sample, this clonotype turned up a few times. The chain links TRBV11-2 to TRBJ2-7; 10 bases fit TRBD2. There are 17 residues in the CDR3. Germline values: CDR1 SGHAT, CDR2 FQNNGV. V trimming: 2 bases; J trimming: 2 bases; junction bases outside the gene matches: 9. CDR3 DNA: TGTGCCAGCAGCTTATTACTGGGACTAGCGAGAACCTACGAGCAGTACTTC. Its translation: CASSLLLGLARTYEQYF.

This rearrangement joins TRBV6-2 or TRBV6-3 to TRBJ2-7; the match to TRBD2 covers 9 bases. The CDR3 runs to 16 residues. Germline V lookup: CDR1 MNHEY, CDR2 SVGEGT. J gave up 7 bases and V 0 bases, and 10 bases lay outside the gene matches. CDR3 sequence reads: CASSYSMAGGAGEQYF. CDR3 coding DNA: TGTGCCAGCAGTTACTCGATGGCGGGAGGGGCCGGTGAGCAGTACTTC.

The chain uses TRBV10-3 and TRBJ2-7; D perhaps matches TRBD1 (6 bases). CDR1 and CDR2 (germline): ENHRY, SYGVKD. The V and J ends lost 3 bases and 3 bases respectively, with 15 bases between them. This CDR3 region has 15 residues. The CDR3 here is CAISDHSGAVYEQYF. The CDR3 bases are TGTGCCATCAGTGATCATTCAGGGGCGGTCTACGAGCAGTACTTC.

The chain combines TRBV14 with TRBJ1-1; 11 nucleotides align to TRBD1. The CDR3 loop spans 15 amino acids. Germline V lookup: CDR1 SGHDN, CDR2 FVKESK. After removal of 2 bases from V and 6 bases from J, the junction contained 5 bases not matched to a gene. The DNA of the CDR3 is TGTGCCAGCAGCCAAATTACGGGACAGGGGGCTGAAGCTTTCTTT. It specifies CASSQITGQGAEAFF.

The rearrangement joins TRBV6-2 or TRBV6-3 to TRBJ2-7, with 10 bases fitting TRBD2. V was clipped by 4 bases and J by 6 bases; unmatched bases: 6. This CDR3 contains 14 residues. Germline V gives CDR1 MNHEY, CDR2 SVGEGT. CDR3 sequence reads: CASSWPGTSVEQYF. In DNA, the CDR3 is TGTGCCAGCAGTTGGCCCGGGACTAGCGTCGAGCAGTACTTC.

The chain is built from TRBV5-6 and TRBJ2-2; TRBD2 might be the D (7 bases). This CDR3 has 17 residues. V was pared by 4 bases and J by 2 bases, with 18 bases between. Per the germline V gene, CDR1 is SGHDT and CDR2 is YYEEEE. CDR3 in DNA: TGTGCCAGCAGCCGGGGGGCACTAGCGACAAACACCGGGGAGCTGTTTTTT. Its translation: CASSRGALATNTGELFF.

Many counts were recorded for this clonotype. The V call is TRBV5-1, the J call TRBJ1-1; D is perhaps TRBD1 (5 bases). With 3 bases removed from V and 0 bases from J, the gap between germline ends came to 12 bases. This CDR3 is built from 15 residues. CDR1 SGHRS and CDR2 YFSETQ come from the germline V gene. Here the CDR3 DNA reads TGCGCCAGCAGCTGGAGGGACGGATTGAACACTGAAGCTTTCTTT. Translated, it gives CASSWRDGLNTEAFF. The whole variable domain, remainder taken from reference TRBV5-1 and TRBJ1-1, is KAGVTQTPRYLIKTRGQQVTLSCSPISGHRSVSWYQQTPGQGLQFLFEYFSETQRNKGNFPGRFSGRQFSNSRSEMNVSTLELGDSALYLCASSWRDGLNTEAFFGQGTRLTVV.

This clonotype was recorded a few times. The chain joins TRBV28 to TRBJ2-1, with TRBD2 as a possible D gene (6 bases). V gave up 10 bases and J gave up 6 bases, with 16 bases separating them. CDR1 and CDR2 from the germline V gene are MDHEN and SYDVKM. The CDR3 is made up of 13 amino acids. The CDR3 protein is CATTGLVPNEQFF. CDR3 nucleotide sequence: TGTGCCACTACGGGACTGGTTCCCAATGAGCAGTTCTTC. The full variable domain, completed using reference TRBV28 and TRBJ2-1, is DVKVTQSSRYLVKRTGEKVFLECVQDMDHENMFWYRQDPGLGLRLIYFSYDVKMKEKGDIPEGYSVSREKKERFSLILESASTNQTSMYLCATTGLVPNEQFFGPGTRLTVL.

This clonotype was observed many times. Germline and junction disagree at one end, which may indicate a read error. This chain links TRBV7-9 with TRBJ2-7; TRBD1 agrees at 7 bases. CDR3 length equals 12 residues. CDR1 and CDR2 from the germline V gene are SEHNR and FQNEAQ (reference sequence). The CDR3 DNA is TGCGCAACCGGGACAGAAGCCTACGAGCAGTACTTC. This translates into CATGTEAYEQYF.

There are many counts of this clonotype. The chain uses TRBV7-2 and TRBJ1-3; possible D gene TRBD1, 5 bases. Trimming took 0 bases from V and 4 from J, leaving 10 bases between them. Germline V CDR1 and CDR2: SGHTA, FQGNSA. The CDR3 totals 15 residues. The CDR3 spells CASSLAGRGGNTIYF. The CDR3 DNA reads as TGTGCCAGCAGCTTAGCGGGACGGGGGGGAAACACCATATATTTT.

CDR3 residues: CASSFQREPYEQYF. CDR3 nucleotides: TGTGCCAGCAGTTTCCAGCGGGAACCCTACGAGCAGTACTTC. The V gene is TRBV28, the J gene TRBJ2-7; 7 positions agree with TRBD2. The ends lost 3 bases at V and 2 bases at J; junction bases unmatched: 4. The CDR3 sequence is 14 residues long. Per the germline V gene, CDR1 is MDHEN and CDR2 is SYDVKM.

The rearrangement uses TRBV5-1 and TRBJ2-1; TRBD2 matches 13 bases. Germline V gene lookup returns CDR1 SGHRS and CDR2 YFSETQ. This CDR3 has 19 residues. J was trimmed by 0 bases and V by 5 bases; bases with no gene match: 11. The CDR3 DNA sequence: TGCGCCAGCAGTAACGGACTAGCGGGAGAAAGGAGCTCCTACAATGAGCAGTTCTTC. This sequence encodes CASSNGLAGERSSYNEQFF.

This clonotype has a handful of counts. This chain joins TRBV20-1 and TRBJ2-5, with D perhaps TRBD1 (5 bases). V was shortened by 0 bases and J by 1 base, with 12 bases between the two germline ends. The CDR3 spans 15 residues. In germline, CDR1 is DFQATT, CDR2 SNEGSKA (reference sequence). The CDR3 is CSARERQTLQETQYF. CDR3 in DNA: TGCAGTGCTAGAGAAAGACAGACCCTCCAAGAGACCCAGTACTTC.

V and J are TRBV20-1 and TRBJ2-3, with D tentatively TRBD1 or TRBD2 (5 bases each). V shed 6 bases and J shed 9 bases, with 19 bases lying between them. The CDR3 is 13 amino acids. Germline lookup yields CDR1 DFQATT and CDR2 SNEGSKA (reference sequence). CDR3 nucleotides: TGCAGTGCAGTGGAGGACCTCACAGGCACGCAGTATTTT. It translates to CSAVEDLTGTQYF.

This clonotype has a count of ten or more. The chain joins TRBV4-3 to TRBJ2-1, with 7 bases lining up with TRBD2. From germline, CDR1 is LGHNA and CDR2 YSLEER. The CDR3 spans 14 residues. V dropped 2 bases and J dropped 8; count of bases not matched to a gene: 6. The DNA for the CDR3 is TGCGCCAGCAGCCAACGTACCGCGGGAGATGAGCAGTTCTTC. This codes for CASSQRTAGDEQFF.

This clonotype has a count of ten or more. The rearrangement joins TRBV28 to TRBJ2-5; TRBD1 matches 10 bases. With 7 bases clipped from V and 5 bases from J, the junction kept 10 bases outside the gene matches. CDR1 is MDHEN and CDR2 is SYDVKM in the germline V gene. This CDR3 spans 15 amino acids. For the CDR3, the DNA is TGTGCCAGCACCCCCTGGGGACAGGGGCGGGAGACCCAGTACTTC. Amino acid sequence: CASTPWGQGRETQYF. Supplemented by reference TRBV28 and TRBJ2-5, the full variable domain reads DVKVTQSSRYLVKRTGEKVFLECVQDMDHENMFWYRQDPGLGLRLIYFSYDVKMKEKGDIPEGYSVSREKKERFSLILESASTNQTSMYLCASTPWGQGRETQYFGPGTRLLVL.

This clonotype occurred a few times. The chain couples TRBV6-5 to TRBJ2-2, with TRBD2 as a possible D gene (6 bases). The CDR3 loop spans 14 amino acids. Germline CDR1 MNHEY, CDR2 SVGAGI. Trimming stripped 3 bases from V and 4 bases from J, with 9 bases between. This CDR3 is CASSYRGATGELFF. DNA of the CDR3: TGTGCCAGCAGTTATCGCGGGGCCACCGGGGAGCTGTTTTTT.

This clonotype was seen more than once but under ten times. The chain uses TRBV19 and TRBJ1-5, with D perhaps TRBD1 (5 bases). Germline CDR1 reads LNHDA; CDR2 reads SQIVND (reference sequence). The CDR3 spans 13 residues. Trimming took 5 bases from V and 5 from J, leaving 10 bases between them. In DNA, the CDR3 is TGTGCCAGTAGTGACCTCAGGGATCAGCCCCAGCATTTT. This translates into CASSDLRDQPQHF.

This clonotype was counted many times. The rearrangement joins TRBV7-3 to TRBJ2-3, with a possible D match to TRBD1 (7 bases). Germline V gives CDR1 SGHTA, CDR2 FQGTGA. V shed 4 bases and J shed 3 bases, with 14 bases lying between them. The CDR3 totals 15 residues. CDR3: CASSSTGTRTDTQYF. The CDR3 coding sequence is TGTGCCAGCAGCTCGACAGGGACTCGGACAGATACGCAGTATTTT.

This clonotype was observed a few times. The chain uses TRBV12-3 or TRBV12-4 and TRBJ2-1, with 7 bases identical to TRBD2. The V gene end was trimmed by 11 bases and the J gene end by 2 bases; junction bases not matched to a gene: 9. The CDR3 length is 14 residues. In DNA, the CDR3 is TGTGCCGTGGAGGGGAGGGGCGCCTACAATGAGCAGTTCTTC. Its protein product is CAVEGRGAYNEQFF.

Ten or more counts support this clonotype. V and J are TRBV6-1 and TRBJ2-3, with TRBD2 matching over 10 bases. Germline values: CDR1 MNHNS, CDR2 SASEGT. The CDR3 runs to 17 residues. J was trimmed by 2 bases and V by 7 bases; bases with no gene match: 12. CDR3 bases: TGTGCCAGCAAAGGGCTAGCGGGAGTCTGGATCACAGATACGCAGTATTTT. It encodes CASKGLAGVWITDTQYF.